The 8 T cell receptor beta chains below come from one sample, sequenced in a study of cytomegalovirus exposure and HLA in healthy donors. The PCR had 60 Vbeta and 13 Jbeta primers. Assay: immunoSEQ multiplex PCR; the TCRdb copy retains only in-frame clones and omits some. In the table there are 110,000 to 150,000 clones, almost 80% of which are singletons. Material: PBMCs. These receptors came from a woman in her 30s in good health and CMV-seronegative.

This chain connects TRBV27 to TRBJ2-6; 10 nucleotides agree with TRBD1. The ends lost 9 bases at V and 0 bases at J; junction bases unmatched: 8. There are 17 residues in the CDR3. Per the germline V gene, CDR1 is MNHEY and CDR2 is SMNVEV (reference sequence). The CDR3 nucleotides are TGTGCCAGTGCACGGGGACAGGGGACCTCTGGGGCCAACGTCCTGACTTTC. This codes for CASARGQGTSGANVLTF.

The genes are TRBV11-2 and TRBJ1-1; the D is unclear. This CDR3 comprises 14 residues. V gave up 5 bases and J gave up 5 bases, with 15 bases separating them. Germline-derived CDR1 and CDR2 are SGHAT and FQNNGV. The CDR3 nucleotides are TGTGCCAGCAGCCCCGCGGCGGGCGGGACTGAAGCTTTCTTT. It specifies CASSPAAGGTEAFF.

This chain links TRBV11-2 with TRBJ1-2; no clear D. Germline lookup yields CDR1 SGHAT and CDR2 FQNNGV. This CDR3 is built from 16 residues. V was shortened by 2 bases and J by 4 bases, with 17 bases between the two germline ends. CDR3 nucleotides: TGTGCCAGCAGCTTATCTTCGGTAAAGGCGGTCTATGGCTACACCTTC. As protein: CASSLSSVKAVYGYTF. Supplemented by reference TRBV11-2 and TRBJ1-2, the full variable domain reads EAGVAQSPRYKIIEKRQSVAFWCNPISGHATLYWYQQILGQGPKLLIQFQNNGVVDDSQLPKDRFSAERLKGVDSTLKIQPAKLEDSAVYLCASSLSSVKAVYGYTFGSGTRLTVV.

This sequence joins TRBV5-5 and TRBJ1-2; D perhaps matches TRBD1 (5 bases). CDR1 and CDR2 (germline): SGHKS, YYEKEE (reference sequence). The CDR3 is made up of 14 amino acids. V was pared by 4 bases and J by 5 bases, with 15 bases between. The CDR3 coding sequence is TGTGCCAGCAGCCACCTGGGGGGAGAGTATGGCTACACCTTC. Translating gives CASSHLGGEYGYTF.

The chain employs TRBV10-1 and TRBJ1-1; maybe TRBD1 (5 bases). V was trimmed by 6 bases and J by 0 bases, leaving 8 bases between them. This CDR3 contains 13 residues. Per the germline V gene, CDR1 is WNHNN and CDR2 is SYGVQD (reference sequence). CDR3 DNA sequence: TGCGCCAGCAGCCGGGACTTGAACACTGAAGCTTTCTTT. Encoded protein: CASSRDLNTEAFF.

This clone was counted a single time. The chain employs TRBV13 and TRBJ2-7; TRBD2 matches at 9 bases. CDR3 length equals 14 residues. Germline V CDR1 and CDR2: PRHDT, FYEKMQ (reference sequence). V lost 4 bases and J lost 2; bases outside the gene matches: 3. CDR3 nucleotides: TGTGCCAGCAGCTCTGGACTAGCGACCTACGAGCAGTACTTC. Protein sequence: CASSSGLATYEQYF.

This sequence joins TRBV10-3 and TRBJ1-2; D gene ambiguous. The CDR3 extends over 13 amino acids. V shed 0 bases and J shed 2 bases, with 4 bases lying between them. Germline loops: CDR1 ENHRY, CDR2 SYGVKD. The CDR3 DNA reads TGTGCCATCAGTGAGTCCCCAAACTATGGCTACACCTTC. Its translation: CAISESPNYGYTF.

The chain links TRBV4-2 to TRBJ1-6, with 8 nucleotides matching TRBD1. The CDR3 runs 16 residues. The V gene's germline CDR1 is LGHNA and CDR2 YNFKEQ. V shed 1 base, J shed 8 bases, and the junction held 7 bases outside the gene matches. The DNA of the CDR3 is TGTGCCAGCAGCCAAGTAGGTACAGGGGGGGATTCACCCCTCCACTTT. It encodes CASSQVGTGGDSPLHF.